The clone carrying this TCR beta chain was observed a few times. What it binds is not known. The ends lost 5 bases at V and 10 bases at J; junction bases unmatched: 9. In germline, CDR1 is MNHEY, CDR2 SMNVEV (reference sequence). CDR3 size: 15 residues. Second doses that came at about 4 or about 12 weeks were put together. This entry belongs to a study of T cell responses to AZD1222 COVID-19 vaccine. Whole-study findings and limits: Clonal diversity was possibly underestimated; the donors were predominantly white British and more often female. All repertoire sampling was performed exclusively after the peak T cell response. Rises in breadth and depth of Spike-specific TCRs came after two AZD1222 doses.

Assay: immunoSEQ multiplex PCR; the TCRdb copy retains only in-frame clones and omits some. The data show 90,000 to 100,000 clones, roughly 85% seen once. The source of this sequence is an adult who received the AZD1222 COVID-19 vaccine. The chain uses TRBV27 and TRBJ1-6, with 9 bases matching TRBD1. The material sequenced was peripheral blood, taken 28 days after the second AZD1222 dose. The CDR3 protein is CASSHQQGAVSPLHF. The CDR3 DNA is TGTGCCAGCAGTCACCAACAGGGGGCCGTATCACCCCTCCACTTT.